Shown below are 19 T cell receptor beta chains from a single sample sequenced in a study of blood T cell repertoires in COVID-19 (dated by TCRdb to the early 2020s). Libraries were built with the immunoSEQ multiplex PCR assay. Held by TCRdb, this immuneACCESS table contains in-frame sequences only and omits some clones. Under half of the omission traces to an unresolved V gene where checked; the cause of the rest is unknown. Present in this sample are roughly 300,000 clones, roughly nine tenths of which were seen just once. Around 5.9% of the sample rests with the top ten. Input material: PBMCs or T cells enriched from blood (not recorded which). The receptor set was obtained from a woman under 40 who had recovered from COVID-19.

The chain couples TRBV5-1 to TRBJ1-1; 10 bases fit TRBD1. V trimming: 0 bases; J trimming: 6 bases; junction bases outside the gene matches: 2. The CDR3 is 14 residues long. Per germline, CDR1 SGHRS and CDR2 YFSETQ. The CDR3 bases are TGCGCCAGCAGCTTGGGACAGGGGGCCGCTGAAGCTTTCTTT. Translated: CASSLGQGAAEAFF. Supplemented by reference TRBV5-1 and TRBJ1-1, the full variable domain reads KAGVTQTPRYLIKTRGQQVTLSCSPISGHRSVSWYQQTPGQGLQFLFEYFSETQRNKGNFPGRFSGRQFSNSRSEMNVSTLELGDSALYLCASSLGQGAAEAFFGQGTRLTVV.

The chain has TRBV19 and TRBJ1-1; possible D gene TRBD1, 5 bases. Germline loops: CDR1 LNHDA, CDR2 SQIVND (reference sequence). This CDR3 is 14 amino acids long. V lost 7 bases to trimming and J lost 3 bases, with 15 bases between them. The DNA of the CDR3 is TGTGCCAGTATCGGTCTGGGGCGTCACACTGAAGCTTTCTTT. It is translated as CASIGLGRHTEAFF.

The chain joins TRBV5-1 to TRBJ1-2; 7 bases are shared with TRBD1. The CDR3 consists of 13 residues. Trimming at V came to 0 bases and at J to 6 bases, leaving 2 bases not matched to a gene. Germline lookup yields CDR1 SGHRS and CDR2 YFSETQ. CDR3 bases: TGCGCCAGCAGCTTGGGCGGGACAGATGGCTACACCTTC. It encodes CASSLGGTDGYTF.

The rearrangement joins TRBV6-2 or TRBV6-3 to TRBJ2-3; tentative D call: TRBD1 (6 bases). Germline assignment: CDR1 MNHEY and CDR2 SVGEGT. The CDR3 loop spans 14 amino acids. Between the trimmed V and J ends, which lost 5 bases and 5 bases, there was a span of 14 bases. The CDR3 sequence: CASSGTEGGDTQYF. In DNA, the CDR3 is TGTGCCAGCAGTGGCACTGAAGGGGGAGATACGCAGTATTTT.

This clone occurred a few times. The chain joins TRBV10-3 to TRBJ1-1, with TRBD1 as a possible D gene (5 bases). V lost 3 bases, J lost 0 bases, and 8 bases lay in between. Germline CDR1 and CDR2: ENHRY and SYGVKD. The length of the CDR3 is 14 residues. CDR3: CAISEGVMNTEAFF. In DNA form, the CDR3 reads TGTGCCATCAGTGAAGGGGTAATGAACACTGAAGCTTTCTTT.

The V gene is TRBV7-2, the J gene TRBJ1-1; D might be TRBD1 (5 bases). Germline assignment: CDR1 SGHTA and CDR2 FQGNSA. CDR3 length equals 13 residues. V shed 2 bases and J shed 11 bases, with 15 bases lying between them. The DNA of the CDR3 is TGTGCCAGCAGCTTATGGCCTCAGGGAGGGGCTTTCTTT. It yields the protein CASSLWPQGGAFF. The variable domain in full, with the rest retrieved from reference TRBV7-2 and TRBJ1-1, is GAGVSQSPSNKVTEKGKDVELRCDPISGHTALYWYRQSLGQGLEFLIYFQGNSAPDKSGLPSDRFSAERTGGSVSTLTIQRTQQEDSAVYLCASSLWPQGGAFFGQGTRLTVV.

There are a few counts of this clone. V and J are TRBV9 and TRBJ1-6; TRBD1 might be the D (5 bases). The CDR3 extends over 20 amino acids. V gave up 3 bases and J gave up 0 bases, with 22 bases separating them. Germline CDR1 and CDR2: SGDLS and YYNGEE. The CDR3, as DNA: TGTGCCAGCAGCGATAACTCAGGGTTCTCCCTCAGCTCCTATAATTCACCCCTCCACTTT. Encoded protein: CASSDNSGFSLSSYNSPLHF.

J is TRBJ1-2 and V is TRBV7-9, with TRBD1 matching over 11 bases. This CDR3 region has 14 residues. V dropped 7 bases and J dropped 3; count of bases not matched to a gene: 4. The V gene's germline CDR1 is SEHNR and CDR2 FQNEAQ (reference sequence). The CDR3 protein is CASTGTGGDYGYTF. CDR3 bases: TGTGCCAGCACCGGGACAGGGGGAGACTATGGCTACACCTTC.

V usage is TRBV10-3 and J usage is TRBJ1-5; 10 bases align to TRBD1. V trimming: 7 bases; J trimming: 4 bases; junction bases outside the gene matches: 4. Looked up from germline, CDR1 is ENHRY and CDR2 is SYGVKD. This CDR3 region has 14 residues. The chain's CDR3 is CAINGDRGNQPQHF. As DNA, the CDR3 is TGTGCCATCAACGGGGACAGGGGTAATCAGCCCCAGCATTTT.

The V gene is TRBV14, the J gene TRBJ2-7, with unresolved D. Per the germline V gene, CDR1 is SGHDN and CDR2 is FVKESK. This CDR3 has 14 residues. Deletions cut 1 base from V and 7 bases from J, with 14 bases between. For the CDR3, the DNA is TGTGCCAGCAGCCAAGCGACAATTGGCCAAGAGCAGTACTTC. It specifies CASSQATIGQEQYF. Combining the CDR3 with reference TRBV14 and TRBJ2-7 gives the whole variable domain EAGVTQFPSHSVIEKGQTVTLRCDPISGHDNLYWYRRVMGKEIKFLLHFVKESKQDESGMPNNRFLAERTGGTYSTLKVQPAELEDSGVYFCASSQATIGQEQYFGPGTRLTVT.

The chain couples TRBV5-1 to TRBJ2-1, with a weak D call TRBD2 (5 bases). The CDR3 consists of 14 residues. Looked up from germline, CDR1 is SGHRS and CDR2 is YFSETQ. The V gene lost 4 bases and the J gene lost 8 bases, with 16 bases spanning the gap. The DNA for the CDR3 is TGCGCCAGCAGCGCGGGTCCCGGAGACGATGAGCAGTTCTTC. Encoded protein: CASSAGPGDDEQFF. The whole variable domain, filled in from reference TRBV5-1 and TRBJ2-1, reads KAGVTQTPRYLIKTRGQQVTLSCSPISGHRSVSWYQQTPGQGLQFLFEYFSETQRNKGNFPGRFSGRQFSNSRSEMNVSTLELGDSALYLCASSAGPGDDEQFFGPGTRLTVL.

This chain uses TRBV5-5 with TRBJ1-2, with 9 bases aligning to TRBD1. CDR3 length: 14 residues. With 4 bases clipped from V and 4 bases from J, the junction kept 5 bases outside the gene matches. The germline V gene has CDR1 SGHKS and CDR2 YYEKEE (reference sequence). The CDR3 sequence is CASSGQQGAYGYTF. CDR3 DNA sequence: TGTGCCAGCAGCGGGCAACAGGGGGCCTATGGCTACACCTTC.

The CDR3 DNA follows: TGTGCCAGCAGTCGGTGGAACACTGAAGCTTTCTTT. Amino acids: CASSRWNTEAFF. The chain is built from TRBV12-3 or TRBV12-4 and TRBJ1-1; D remains ambiguous. The CDR3 runs 12 residues. Trimming took 5 bases from V and 1 from J, leaving 5 bases between them.

The V and J genes are TRBV11-1 and TRBJ1-1; 7 positions match TRBD1. The CDR3 covers 14 residues. Germline V gives CDR1 SGHAT, CDR2 FQDESV (reference sequence). V gave up 8 bases and J gave up 0 bases; unmatched junction bases: 6. CDR3 in amino acids: CASDREYVNTEAFF. The CDR3 DNA sequence: TGTGCCAGCGACAGGGAATATGTGAACACTGAAGCTTTCTTT.

The genes are TRBV29-1 and TRBJ1-4; D possibly corresponds to TRBD1 (5 bases). The CDR3 sequence is 12 residues long. The V gene's germline CDR1 is SQVTM and CDR2 ANQGSEA. With 4 bases removed from V and 6 bases from J, the gap between germline ends came to 9 bases. This chain's CDR3 is CSVGVGHEKLFF. The CDR3 DNA is TGCAGCGTTGGGGTGGGGCATGAAAAACTGTTTTTT.

The gene calls are TRBV29-1 and TRBJ1-4; 8 bases align to TRBD1. V lost 8 bases, J lost 13 bases, and 12 bases stayed unmatched. This CDR3 region has 12 residues. Per germline, CDR1 SQVTM and CDR2 ANQGSEA. The CDR3 spells CSFLGQGKGLFF. The DNA of the CDR3 is TGCAGCTTCCTAGGACAGGGCAAAGGACTGTTTTTT.

The V and J genes are TRBV4-1 and TRBJ1-2; no clear D. V shed 1 base and J shed 3 bases, with 9 bases lying between them. CDR1 MGHRA and CDR2 YSYEKL come from the germline V gene. The CDR3 is 14 residues long. The CDR3, as DNA: TGCGCCAGCAGCCAAGTGTCTAATTACTATGGCTACACCTTC. Protein sequence: CASSQVSNYYGYTF.

The rearrangement joins TRBV12-3 or TRBV12-4 to TRBJ1-2; the D is unclear. Trimming cost V 3 bases and J 8 bases, with 10 bases left between them. The CDR3 totals 12 residues. DNA for the CDR3: TGTGCCAGCAGTTTCCCCCCCGAGGGCTACACCTTC. Residues: CASSFPPEGYTF.

This clone was picked up one time. The V call is TRBV30, the J call TRBJ1-5, with 7 bases fitting TRBD1. This CDR3 is 15 amino acids long. Per the germline V gene, CDR1 is GTSNPN and CDR2 is SVGIG (reference sequence). J lost 3 bases, V lost 0 bases, and 5 bases had no gene match. In DNA form, the CDR3 reads TGTGCCTGGAGTGTAAGGCAGGGGGTCAATCAGCCCCAGCATTTT. It codes for CAWSVRQGVNQPQHF.